This T cell receptor beta chain was recorded in a study of cytomegalovirus exposure and HLA in healthy donors. The PCR made use of 60 Vbeta and 13 Jbeta primers. Clones were sequenced by immunoSEQ multiplex PCR, and TCRdb holds only the in-frame ones, with some missing. The top ten hold roughly 1.9% of the sample, which has about 160,000 clones, about 75% seen once. Germline V gene lookup returns CDR1 MNHEY and CDR2 SMNVEV (reference sequence). This CDR3 is 14 amino acids long. V shed 4 bases and J 7 bases; nucleotides not matched to a gene: 2. This TCR derives from a female donor in good health and CMV-seronegative. This sequence joins TRBV27 and TRBJ1-6; 9 bases match TRBD1. Material for sequencing was PBMCs. As DNA, the CDR3 is TGTGCCAGCAGTTGGACAGGGGACAATTCACCCCTCCACTTT. Its translation: CASSWTGDNSPLHF.